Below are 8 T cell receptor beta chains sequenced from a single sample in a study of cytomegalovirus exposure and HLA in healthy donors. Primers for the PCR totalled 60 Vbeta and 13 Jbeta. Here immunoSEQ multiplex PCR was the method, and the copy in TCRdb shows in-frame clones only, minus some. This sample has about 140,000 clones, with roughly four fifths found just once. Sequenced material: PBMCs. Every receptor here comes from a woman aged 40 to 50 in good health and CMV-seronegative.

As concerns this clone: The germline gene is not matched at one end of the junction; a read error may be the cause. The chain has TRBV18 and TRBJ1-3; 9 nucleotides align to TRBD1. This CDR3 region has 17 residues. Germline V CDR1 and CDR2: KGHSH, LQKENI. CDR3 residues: CASSPLGQGTPGNTTYF. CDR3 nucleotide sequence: TGTGCCAGCTCACCATTAGGACAGGGGACTCCTGGAAACACCACATATTTT.

CDR3 protein: CASSVGMRANEQFF. CDR3 nucleotide sequence: TGTGCCAGCAGCGTAGGTATGCGGGCAAATGAGCAGTTCTTC. V usage is TRBV9 and J usage is TRBJ2-1; possibly TRBD2 for D (5 bases). CDR1 and CDR2 from the germline V gene are SGDLS and YYNGEE. This CDR3 comprises 14 residues. V was cut by 0 bases and J by 7 bases, with 11 bases left in between.

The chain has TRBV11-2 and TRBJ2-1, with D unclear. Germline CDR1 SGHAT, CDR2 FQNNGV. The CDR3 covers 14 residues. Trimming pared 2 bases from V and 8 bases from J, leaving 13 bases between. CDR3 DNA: TGTGCCAGCAGCTTATCGGCTAGTCAAGATGAGCAGTTCTTC. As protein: CASSLSASQDEQFF.

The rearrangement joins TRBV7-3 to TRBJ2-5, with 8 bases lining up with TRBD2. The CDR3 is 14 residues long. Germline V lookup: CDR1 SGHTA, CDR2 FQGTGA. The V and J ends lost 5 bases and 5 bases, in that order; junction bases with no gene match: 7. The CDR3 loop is CASSRAGEGETQYF. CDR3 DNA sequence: TGTGCCAGCAGCCGAGCGGGGGAGGGTGAGACCCAGTACTTC.

As DNA, the CDR3 is TGCGCCAGCAGCCGGAGGGACGGAGCGAACTCCTACAATGAGCAGTTCTTC. Protein: CASSRRDGANSYNEQFF. The chain carries TRBV4-3 and TRBJ2-1; D perhaps matches TRBD2 (6 bases). The CDR3 is 17 residues long. CDR1 LGHNA and CDR2 YSLEER come from the germline V gene. Trimming removed 4 bases from V and 0 bases from J, with 16 bases in between.

The CDR3, as DNA: TGTGCCAGCAGCTCGGGACTAGCGGCTAGCACAGATACGCAGTATTTT. Encoded protein: CASSSGLAASTDTQYF. The V gene is TRBV5-4, the J gene TRBJ2-3; 11 nucleotides align to TRBD2. The CDR3 consists of 16 residues. Losses at the gene ends were 3 bases for V and 0 bases for J; bases not matched to a gene: 3. CDR1 is SGHNT and CDR2 is YYREEE in the germline V gene (reference sequence).

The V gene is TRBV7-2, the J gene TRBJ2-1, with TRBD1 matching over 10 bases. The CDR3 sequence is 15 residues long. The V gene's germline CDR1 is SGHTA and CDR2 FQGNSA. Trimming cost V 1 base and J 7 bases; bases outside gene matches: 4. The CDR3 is CASSLGSDRGNEQFF. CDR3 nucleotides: TGTGCCAGCAGCTTAGGGTCGGACAGGGGGAATGAGCAGTTCTTC.

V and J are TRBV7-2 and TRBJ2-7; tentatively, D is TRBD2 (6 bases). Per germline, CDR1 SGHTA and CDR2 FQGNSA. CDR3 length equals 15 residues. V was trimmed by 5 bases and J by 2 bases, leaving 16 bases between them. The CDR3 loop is CASSPLSTSTYEQYF. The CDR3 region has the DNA TGTGCCAGCAGCCCCTTATCAACTAGCACCTACGAGCAGTACTTC.